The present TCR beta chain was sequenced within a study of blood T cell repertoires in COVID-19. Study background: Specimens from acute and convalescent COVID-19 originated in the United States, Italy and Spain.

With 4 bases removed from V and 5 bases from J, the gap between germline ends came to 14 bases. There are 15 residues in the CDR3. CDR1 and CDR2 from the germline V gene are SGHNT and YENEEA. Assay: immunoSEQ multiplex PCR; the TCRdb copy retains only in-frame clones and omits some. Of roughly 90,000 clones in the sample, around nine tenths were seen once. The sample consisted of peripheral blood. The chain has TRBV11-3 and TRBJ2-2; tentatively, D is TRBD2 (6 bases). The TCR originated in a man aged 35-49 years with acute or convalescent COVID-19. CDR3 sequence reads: CASSSASGGTGELFF. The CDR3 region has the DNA TGTGCCAGCAGCTCCGCGAGCGGAGGGACCGGGGAGCTGTTTTTT.